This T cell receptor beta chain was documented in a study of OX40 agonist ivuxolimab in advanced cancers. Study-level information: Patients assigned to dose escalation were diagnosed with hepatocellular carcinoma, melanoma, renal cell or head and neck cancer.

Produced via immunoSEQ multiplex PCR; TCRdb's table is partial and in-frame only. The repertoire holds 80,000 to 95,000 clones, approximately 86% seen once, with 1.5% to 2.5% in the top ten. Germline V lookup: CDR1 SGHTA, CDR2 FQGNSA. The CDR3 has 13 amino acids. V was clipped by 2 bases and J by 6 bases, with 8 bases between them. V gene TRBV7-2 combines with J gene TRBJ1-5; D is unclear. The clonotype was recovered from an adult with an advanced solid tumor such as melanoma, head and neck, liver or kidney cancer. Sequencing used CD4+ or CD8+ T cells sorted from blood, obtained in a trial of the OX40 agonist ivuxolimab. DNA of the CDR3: TGTGCCAGCAGCTTATCCGTCGGTCAGCCCCAGCATTTT. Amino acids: CASSLSVGQPQHF.